This T cell receptor beta chain is drawn from a study of regulatory T cells in long-lasting Graves disease. As regards this clonotype: Antigen specificity is unknown. The junction does not match germline at one end; this may be a read error.

The CDR3 consists of 13 residues. From germline, CDR1 is SSHAT and CDR2 FNYEAQ (reference sequence). In building TCR beta libraries, iRepertoire HTBI primers were used together with Arm-PCR of CDR3 regions. Original handling: In the combined samples, under 80 TRBV and more than 11 TRBJ segments were identified. TCRdb fed the multiplex PCR reads into MiXCR, producing one record per CDR3 protein. What appears here as the V and J calls and clone size reflects TCRdb's work, not the paper's. The sample includes under 450,000 distinct CDR3 sequences, 16% of them seen just once. Time point given: newly diagnosed GD, antithyroid drugs for less than 3 months. Making the TCR library involved RNA that had been extracted from PBMCs. Study findings and constraints: The researchers studied only peripheral blood, not thyroid tissue. Patients with persistent disease showed a bias toward TRBV28, TRBJ1-2 and TRBJ2-5.

This same sample was also part of a study on T cells in Graves' hyperthyroidism and ophthalmopathy. That work states: Each diagnosis was grounded in clinical symptoms, serum thyroxine and TRAb, thyroid ultrasound, and orbital computed tomography.

The sequence was collected from a woman between 18 and 29 years old with Graves disease. The input for sequencing was peripheral blood mononuclear cells (PBMCs), taken at new diagnosis, from a patient treated with antithyroid drugs. The chain has TRBV7-7 and TRBJ1-3; D is unclear. CDR3 protein: CASSPRAGNTIYF. The CDR3, as DNA: TGTGCTAGCAGCCCTCGGGCTGGAAACACCATATATTTT.